What follows are 2 T cell receptor beta chains derived from one specimen sequenced in a study of radiotherapy plus CTLA-4 blockade in lung cancer. TCRdb keeps only in-frame clones here, not all; method: immunoSEQ multiplex PCR. The sample holds over 45,000 clones, less than 80% seen once. Sequencing used peripheral blood, obtained from a patient treated with radiotherapy plus ipilimumab. Receptors were obtained from a human donor with non-small cell lung cancer who had a complete response to radiotherapy plus ipilimumab.

The chain combines TRBV2 with TRBJ2-3; 13 nucleotides align to TRBD2. Germline trimming cut 4 bases from V and 1 base from J; bases unmatched to any gene: 2. The CDR3 runs to 16 residues. Germline V gene sequence: CDR1 SNHLY, CDR2 FYNNEI. This CDR3 is CASSAGLAGGTDTQYF. CDR3 bases: TGTGCCAGCAGTGCTGGACTAGCGGGGGGCACAGATACGCAGTATTTT.

The gene calls are TRBV7-2 and TRBJ1-2, with D hard to call. This CDR3 is built from 13 residues. Germline CDR1 and CDR2: SGHTA and FQGNSA. The V and J ends lost 1 base and 2 bases respectively, with 5 bases between them. CDR3 DNA sequence: TGTGCCAGCAGCTTAGGGCGGAACTATGGCTACACCTTC. It encodes CASSLGRNYGYTF.